This T cell receptor beta chain was captured by sequencing in a study of cytomegalovirus exposure and HLA in healthy donors. Study-level results: Common viral pathogens were later found to be apparently linked to several of the most significant clusters. According to a later analysis, donors in an Asian-associated ancestry cluster reportedly had fewer N-insertions than the roughly 640-donor mean.

The CDR3 sequence is 16 residues long. A word on this clone: Its specificity is unknown.

In the PCR, 60 Vbeta and 13 Jbeta primers were used. Method: immunoSEQ multiplex PCR; TCRdb's copy keeps in-frame clones and lacks some. The sample has some 150,000 clones, about 83% seen once. The rearrangement uses TRBV21-1 and TRBJ2-3; no check of the table's D call, TRBD2, against the DNA was made. TRBV21-1 is designated a pseudogene. The sequence came from a woman aged 25 to 39 in good health and CMV-seronegative. The source material was PBMCs. The DNA for the CDR3 is TGTGCCAGCAGCATTAGACTAGCGGGGGACACAGATACGCAGTATTTT. It translates to CASSIRLAGDTDTQYF.